These 9 T cell receptor beta chains share one sample of origin, sequenced in a study of Ad26.COV2.S vaccination and SARS-CoV-2 variants. Treatment defined: roughly 18 received Ad26.COV2.S at low or high dose, single or two shots; several received placebo; per-sample allocation not given. Sampling was done on day 63 after the first vaccine or placebo injection. Sequencing used immunoSEQ multiplex PCR; TCRdb keeps in-frame clones, though not all of them. The sample lists fewer than 400,000 clones, about 91% occurring once. Sequenced material: peripheral blood, taken in a trial of Ad26.COV2.S vaccine versus placebo. These receptor sequences come from a person aged 18-65 years who received the Ad26.COV2.S COVID-19 vaccine or a placebo.

This chain uses TRBV6-5 with TRBJ2-2; no clear D gene. The CDR3 sequence is 14 residues long. Germline CDR1 is MNHEY and CDR2 is SVGAGI. Trimming shortened V by 2 bases and J by 1 base, and 5 bases separated the two germline ends. The CDR3 DNA sequence: TGTGCCAGCAGTTACGGCAAGAACACCGGGGAGCTGTTTTTT. Translating gives CASSYGKNTGELFF.

V usage is TRBV23-1 and J usage is TRBJ1-2; a weak D match, TRBD1 (5 bases). TRBV23-1 is identified as an open reading frame with a role that is uncertain. V gave up 0 bases and J gave up 5 bases, with 13 bases separating them. This CDR3 has 15 residues. The CDR3 spells CASSQSSGPGYGYTF. The CDR3 coding sequence is TGCGCCAGCAGTCAATCTTCAGGGCCGGGGTATGGCTACACCTTC.

The V call is TRBV2, the J call TRBJ2-2; D is ambiguous. Trimming took 8 bases from V and 2 from J, leaving 9 bases between them. Per germline, CDR1 SNHLY and CDR2 FYNNEI. The CDR3 length is 13 residues. The CDR3 protein is CASGQENTGELFF. In nucleotides, the CDR3 is TGTGCCAGCGGGCAGGAAAACACCGGGGAGCTGTTTTTT.

This rearrangement joins TRBV9 to TRBJ1-4, with 11 bases fitting TRBD1. The CDR3 contains 14 residues. V trimming: 4 bases; J trimming: 7 bases; junction bases outside the gene matches: 3. Germline values: CDR1 SGDLS, CDR2 YYNGEE. The CDR3 protein is CASSSGTGGEKLFF. The CDR3 DNA follows: TGTGCCAGCAGCTCCGGGACAGGGGGTGAAAAACTGTTTTTT.

The V and J genes are TRBV2 and TRBJ2-3, with unresolved D. CDR1 is SNHLY, CDR2 FYNNEI, per germline. Trimming stripped 8 bases from V and 4 bases from J, with 10 bases between. This CDR3 spans 12 amino acids. The DNA of the CDR3 is TGTGCCAGCCGTCGTCGCGCAGATACGCAGTATTTT. Protein product: CASRRRADTQYF. Drawing the rest from reference TRBV2 and TRBJ2-3, the complete variable domain is EPEVTQTPSHQVTQMGQEVILRCVPISNHLYFYWYRQILGQKVEFLVSFYNNEISEKSEIFDDQFSVERPDGSNFTLKIRSTKLEDSAMYFCASRRRADTQYFGPGTRLTVL.

The chain recombines TRBV9 with TRBJ2-3; D call uncertain. The CDR3 loop spans 14 amino acids. Trimming removed 6 bases at V and 4 bases at J, with 15 bases between. Germline V gives CDR1 SGDLS, CDR2 YYNGEE. The CDR3 coding sequence is TGTGCCAGCACCCCCCAGAGTGGCCCAGATACGCAGTATTTT. It codes for CASTPQSGPDTQYF.

The CDR3 is CASSPEGVYQETQYF. CDR3 coding DNA: TGTGCCAGCTCACCAGAAGGGGTGTACCAAGAGACCCAGTACTTC. The chain carries TRBV18 and TRBJ2-5, with a tentative D call TRBD1 (5 bases). The V end was cut by 2 bases, the J end by 0 bases, with 10 bases between. The V gene's germline CDR1 is KGHSH and CDR2 LQKENI. There are 15 residues in the CDR3.

This clone was picked up one time. V is TRBV5-6 and J is TRBJ1-4; 9 bases are shared with TRBD1. V gave up 3 bases and J gave up 2 bases; unmatched junction bases: 14. The CDR3 is 19 amino acids. Germline loops: CDR1 SGHDT, CDR2 YYEEEE. The CDR3 DNA reads as TGTGCCAGCAGCTCCGCTCCGGACAGGGGCCATGCGACTAATGAAAAACTGTTTTTT. It is translated as CASSSAPDRGHATNEKLFF.

The V and J genes are TRBV28 and TRBJ2-5, with 7 positions matching TRBD1. The CDR3 extends over 14 amino acids. V lost 5 bases to trimming and J lost 7 bases; unmatched junction nucleotides: 10. Germline CDR1 is MDHEN and CDR2 is SYDVKM. The CDR3: CASSPQGVMATQYF. The CDR3 DNA sequence: TGTGCCAGCAGTCCCCAGGGGGTGATGGCGACCCAGTACTTC.